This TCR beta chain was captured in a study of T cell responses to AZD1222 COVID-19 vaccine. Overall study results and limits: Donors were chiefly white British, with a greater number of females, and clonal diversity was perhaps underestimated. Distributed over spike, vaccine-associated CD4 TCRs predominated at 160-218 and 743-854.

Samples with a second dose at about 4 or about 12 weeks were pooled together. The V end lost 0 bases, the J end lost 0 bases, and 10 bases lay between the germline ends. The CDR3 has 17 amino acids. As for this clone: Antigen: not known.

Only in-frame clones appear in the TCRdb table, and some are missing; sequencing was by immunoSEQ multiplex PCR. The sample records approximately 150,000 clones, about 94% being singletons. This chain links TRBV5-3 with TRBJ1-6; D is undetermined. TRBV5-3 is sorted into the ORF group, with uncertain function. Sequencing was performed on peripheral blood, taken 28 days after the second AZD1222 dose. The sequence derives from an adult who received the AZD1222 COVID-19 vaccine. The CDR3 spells CARSLVSGSSYNSPLHF. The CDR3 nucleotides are TGTGCCAGAAGCTTGGTCAGCGGGAGCTCCTATAATTCACCCCTCCACTTT.